The 14 T cell receptor beta chains reported below all come from one sample, sequenced in a study of blood T cell repertoires in COVID-19. The table came from immunoSEQ multiplex PCR; TCRdb's copy has only in-frame clones and leaves some out. The sample gives fewer than 200,000 clones, approximately 85% of which show up once; roughly 7.7% is in the top ten. The sequencing input was peripheral blood. The source of these receptors is a woman aged 55-70 years with acute or convalescent COVID-19.

This rearrangement joins TRBV27 to TRBJ1-1; maybe TRBD1 (5 bases). The CDR3 is 14 amino acids. The germline V gene encodes CDR1 MNHEY and CDR2 SMNVEV (reference sequence). V was trimmed by 4 bases and J by 5 bases, leaving 14 bases between them. The CDR3 reads CASSYRGEGTEAFF. The CDR3 nucleotides are TGTGCCAGCAGTTACCGAGGGGAGGGGACTGAAGCTTTCTTT.

This chain joins TRBV6-1 and TRBJ2-7, with no clear D. Trimming left V 2 bases short and J 0 bases short, with 11 bases between. From germline, CDR1 is MNHNS and CDR2 SASEGT. The CDR3 is 15 residues long. Written as DNA, the CDR3 is TGTGCCAGCAGTGAATACCCCCAGGCCTCCTACGAGCAGTACGTC. Its protein is CASSEYPQASYEQYV.

The V gene is TRBV9, the J gene TRBJ1-4; TRBD1 is a possible D gene (5 bases). V dropped 0 bases and J dropped 7 bases, with 16 bases sitting between them. The CDR3 sequence is 16 residues long. The germline V gene has CDR1 SGDLS and CDR2 YYNGEE. The CDR3 protein is CASSVGPGVGIEKLFF. DNA for the CDR3: TGTGCCAGCAGCGTAGGCCCGGGGGTTGGAATTGAAAAACTGTTTTTT.

V usage is TRBV2 and J usage is TRBJ2-1; TRBD2 might be the D (5 bases). V gave up 7 bases and J gave up 0 bases, with 16 bases separating them. The CDR3 totals 16 residues. The germline CDR1 and CDR2 sequences are SNHLY and FYNNEI. This CDR3 reads CASTPDSEGSYNEQFF. As DNA, the CDR3 is TGTGCCAGCACCCCCGACTCCGAGGGCTCCTACAATGAGCAGTTCTTC.

This chain connects TRBV7-3 to TRBJ2-3; 7 nucleotides align to TRBD2. V shed 2 bases and J 4 bases; nucleotides not matched to a gene: 12. CDR1 and CDR2 from the germline V gene are SGHTA and FQGTGA. There are 17 residues in the CDR3. The CDR3 loop reads CASSLVASGRGADTQYF. The CDR3 DNA follows: TGTGCCAGCAGCTTAGTGGCTAGCGGCCGGGGGGCAGATACGCAGTATTTT.

Note on this clone: One end of the junction does not line up with germline, which may come from a read error. The chain uses TRBV7-7 and TRBJ2-2; a weak D match, TRBD1 (6 bases). In germline, CDR1 is SSHAT, CDR2 FNYEAQ (reference sequence). CDR3 length equals 16 residues. The CDR3: CASSLGRTVNTGELFF. The CDR3 bases are TGTGCTAGCAGCTTAGGTCGGACAGTAAACACCGGGGAGCTGTTTTTT.

The chain joins TRBV7-9 to TRBJ2-2, with TRBD2 identical over 10 bases. The CDR3 covers 16 residues. V was clipped by 7 bases and J by 2 bases; unmatched bases: 7. Germline CDR1 SEHNR, CDR2 FQNEAQ (reference sequence). CDR3 sequence reads: CASNQPSGRNTGELFF. CDR3 nucleotide sequence: TGTGCCAGCAACCAACCTAGCGGGAGAAACACCGGGGAGCTGTTTTTT. Full variable domain (outside the CDR3, taken from reference TRBV7-9 and TRBJ2-2): DTGVSQNPRHKITKRGQNVTFRCDPISEHNRLYWYRQTLGQGPEFLTYFQNEAQLEKSRLLSDRFSAERPKGSFSTLEIQRTEQGDSAMYLCASNQPSGRNTGELFFGEGSRLTVL.

The rearrangement uses TRBV11-2 and TRBJ1-2; TRBD1 is a possible D gene (5 bases). Deletions cut 3 bases from V and 8 bases from J, with 13 bases between. Germline V gives CDR1 SGHAT, CDR2 FQNNGV. The CDR3 is 13 residues long. The CDR3 reads CASSLGLRTGYTF. The CDR3 region has the DNA TGTGCCAGCAGCTTGGGGCTCCGAACCGGCTACACCTTC.

CDR3 protein: CASSLGGENYNEQFF. The DNA for the CDR3 is TGCGCCAGCAGCTTGGGGGGAGAGAACTACAATGAGCAGTTCTTC. The V gene is TRBV5-1, the J gene TRBJ2-1, with D maybe TRBD2 (5 bases). CDR1 and CDR2 (germline): SGHRS, YFSETQ. Trimming took off 0 bases at V and 3 bases at J, with 10 bases between the two ends. The length of the CDR3 is 15 residues. Looking up the rest from reference TRBV5-1 and TRBJ2-1 gives the full variable domain: KAGVTQTPRYLIKTRGQQVTLSCSPISGHRSVSWYQQTPGQGLQFLFEYFSETQRNKGNFPGRFSGRQFSNSRSEMNVSTLELGDSALYLCASSLGGENYNEQFFGPGTRLTVL.

The V gene is TRBV25-1, the J gene TRBJ1-2, with 8 nucleotides matching TRBD1. Germline CDR1 MGHDK, CDR2 SYGVNS. With V trimmed by 1 base and J by 4 bases, 2 bases remained unmatched. There are 14 residues in the CDR3. The CDR3 sequence is CASSEWTGLYGYTF. CDR3 DNA sequence: TGTGCCAGCAGTGAATGGACAGGGCTCTATGGCTACACCTTC.

The chain is built from TRBV5-1 and TRBJ2-1, with TRBD1 matching 7 bases. The trim removed 7 bases at V and 4 bases at J, leaving 11 bases unmatched. The CDR3 is made up of 15 amino acids. Per germline, CDR1 SGHRS and CDR2 YFSETQ. The CDR3 region has the DNA TGCGCCAGCCAAACCTTCGGGACAGCATACAATGAGCAGTTCTTC. It is translated as CASQTFGTAYNEQFF.

The V call is TRBV5-1, the J call TRBJ2-1; 13 bases line up with TRBD2. Trimming removed 4 bases from V and 3 bases from J; junction bases left unmatched: 7. The germline gives CDR1 SGHRS, CDR2 YFSETQ. This CDR3 is 17 amino acids long. The CDR3: CASSPSGTSGDYNEQFF. CDR3 coding DNA: TGCGCCAGCAGCCCGTCCGGGACTAGCGGGGACTACAATGAGCAGTTCTTC.

The genes are TRBV28 and TRBJ1-5; 9 nucleotides match TRBD1. Per the germline V gene, CDR1 is MDHEN and CDR2 is SYDVKM. The V segment lost 5 bases and the J segment 6 bases; nucleotides outside the gene matches: 2. The CDR3 runs 13 residues. The CDR3 DNA reads TGTGCCAGCAGTCTACAGGGGGCTCAGCCCCAGCATTTT. It codes for CASSLQGAQPQHF.

The J gene is TRBJ2-3, the V gene TRBV5-1; no definite D call. Germline CDR1 is SGHRS and CDR2 is YFSETQ. V shed 0 bases and J shed 8 bases, with 19 bases lying between them. The CDR3 is made up of 16 amino acids. CDR3 nucleotides: TGCGCCAGCAGCTTGGTGTCACCTCTACAGAGCAGTACGCAGTATTTT. Encoded protein: CASSLVSPLQSSTQYF.